This is a list of T cell receptor beta chains from one sample in a study of T cells in Graves' hyperthyroidism and ophthalmopathy. TCRdb analysed the multiplex PCR reads with MiXCR anew, one entry per CDR3 protein. Of hundreds of thousands of distinct CDR3 sequences in the sample, about 14% are singletons; the top ten hold around 9.6%. The source material was blood. The receptors stem from a woman younger than 35 with Graves' hyperthyroidism. CDR3s include the opening cysteine and the closing phenylalanine or tryptophan. D genes are given only for firm matches. The listing skips clone size in some rows; elsewhere it reads once, few, many or a size class.

D gene: TRBD2
clone size: NA
J gene: TRBJ2-3
V gene: TRBV28
CDR3 DNA: TGTGCCAGCAGTTTCTGGGGACTAGCGGGAGGGCCCGGCACAGATACGCAGTATTTT
CDR3 protein: CASSFWGLAGGPGTDTQYF

D gene: NA
clone size: many
J gene: TRBJ2-1
V gene: TRBV20-1
CDR3 DNA: TGCAGTGCTAGAGATGGGCTGACCTCCTACAATGAGCAGTTCTTC
CDR3 protein: CSARDGLTSYNEQFF

D gene: NA
clone size: many
J gene: TRBJ1-1
V gene: TRBV7-8
CDR3 DNA: TGTGCCAGCAGCTCCCCCGGGGGGATGAACACTGAAGCTTTCTTT
CDR3 protein: CASSSPGGMNTEAFF

D gene: NA
clone size: NA
J gene: TRBJ1-2
V gene: TRBV3-1
CDR3 DNA: TGTGCCAGCAGCCCCAGCCCAGGGGCGGCCTTAGCCGGCTACACCTTC
CDR3 protein: CASSPSPGAALAGYTF

D gene: NA
clone size: NA
J gene: TRBJ2-7
V gene: TRBV14
CDR3 DNA: TGTGCCAGCAGCCAAGATGGTCAGGCCGGGCAGTACTTC
CDR3 protein: CASSQDGQAGQYF

D gene: TRBD1
clone size: many
J gene: TRBJ1-5
V gene: TRBV28
CDR3 DNA: TGTGCCAGCAGTGCCGGGACAGGGGAATATCAGCCCCAGCATTTT
CDR3 protein: CASSAGTGEYQPQHF

D gene: TRBD2
clone size: NA
J gene: TRBJ2-2
V gene: TRBV20-1
CDR3 DNA: TGCAGTGCTAGAGGACTAGCGGTGAACACCGGGGAGCTGTTTTTT
CDR3 protein: CSARGLAVNTGELFF

D gene: NA
clone size: NA
J gene: TRBJ1-1
V gene: TRBV18
CDR3 DNA: TGTGCCAGCTCACCACGGAACGGACAGACGAACACTGAAGCTTTCTTT
CDR3 protein: CASSPRNGQTNTEAFF

D gene: NA
clone size: many
J gene: TRBJ2-4
V gene: TRBV12-3/TRBV12-4
CDR3 DNA: TGTGCCAGCAGTTTTCAGGGGATCGGCAAAAACATTCAGTACTTC
CDR3 protein: CASSFQGIGKNIQYF

D gene: TRBD1
clone size: many
J gene: TRBJ1-1
V gene: TRBV12-3/TRBV12-4
CDR3 DNA: TGTGCCAGCAGCCGACAGGGAGGGGTTACTGAAGCTTTCTTT
CDR3 protein: CASSRQGGVTEAFF

D gene: NA
clone size: few
J gene: TRBJ1-1
V gene: TRBV7-9
CDR3 DNA: TGTGCCACGTACTTAACGGGGGGCATGAACACTGAAGCTTTCTTT
CDR3 protein: CATYLTGGMNTEAFF

D gene: NA
clone size: NA
J gene: TRBJ2-1
V gene: TRBV20-1
CDR3 DNA: TGCAGTGCTAGAGGTTTTCCGGGTCCGGTCAATGAGCAGTTCTTC
CDR3 protein: CSARGFPGPVNEQFF

D gene: TRBD1
clone size: NA
J gene: TRBJ2-4
V gene: TRBV27
CDR3 DNA: TGTGCCAGCTTGGACAGGGTCAAAAACATTCAGTACTTC
CDR3 protein: CASLDRVKNIQYF

D gene: NA
clone size: NA
J gene: TRBJ2-7
V gene: TRBV13
CDR3 DNA: TGTGCCAGCAGCTCTAGAGGCGGACAGCCCTACGAGCAGTACTTC
CDR3 protein: CASSSRGGQPYEQYF

D gene: NA
clone size: NA
J gene: TRBJ2-7
V gene: TRBV15
CDR3 DNA: TGTGCCACCAGCAGAAAGGGGGGTCCCTCCTACGAGCAGTACTTC
CDR3 protein: CATSRKGGPSYEQYF

D gene: TRBD1
clone size: few
J gene: TRBJ2-7
V gene: TRBV4-1
CDR3 DNA: TGCGCCAGCAGCCAAGAGGTCGGGACAGGGGGCGTCTACGAGCAGTACTTC
CDR3 protein: CASSQEVGTGGVYEQYF

D gene: TRBD1
clone size: many
J gene: TRBJ1-2
V gene: TRBV3-1
CDR3 DNA: TGTGCCAGCAGCCGGGGACAGACGCAATATTATCATGGCTACACCTTC
CDR3 protein: CASSRGQTQYYHGYTF

D gene: TRBD1
clone size: many
J gene: TRBJ2-1
V gene: TRBV7-2
CDR3 DNA: TGTGCCAGCAGCAGGGGACAGGGGTCCTACAATGAGCAGTTCTTC
CDR3 protein: CASSRGQGSYNEQFF

D gene: TRBD2
clone size: many
J gene: TRBJ2-1
V gene: TRBV13
CDR3 DNA: TGTGCCAGCAGCTTAGATGTACTAGCGGGAGGGCGGAGTGAGCATGAGCAGTTCTTC
CDR3 protein: CASSLDVLAGGRSEHEQFF

D gene: NA
clone size: NA
J gene: TRBJ2-1
V gene: TRBV18
CDR3 DNA: TGTGCCAGCTCACCTTTGGGAGCGCGATCCTACAATGAGCAGTTCTTC
CDR3 protein: CASSPLGARSYNEQFF

D gene: NA
clone size: few
J gene: TRBJ1-3
V gene: TRBV18
CDR3 DNA: TGTGCCAGCTCACCTTTACCCGGTCCTGGAAACACCATATATTTT
CDR3 protein: CASSPLPGPGNTIYF

D gene: NA
clone size: few
J gene: TRBJ2-1
V gene: TRBV27
CDR3 DNA: TGTGCCAGCTGCCTGGCCGGAAGCTCCTACAATGAGCAGTTCTTC
CDR3 protein: CASCLAGSSYNEQFF

D gene: TRBD1
clone size: few
J gene: TRBJ2-1
V gene: TRBV15
CDR3 DNA: TGTGCCACCAGCAGAGAAGGGACAGGGGGCAATGAGCAGTTCTTC
CDR3 protein: CATSREGTGGNEQFF

D gene: TRBD1
clone size: NA
J gene: TRBJ2-4
V gene: TRBV6-2/TRBV6-3
CDR3 DNA: TGTGCCAGCAGTTTCCGGGGGACAGGGGAAAACATTCAGTACTTC
CDR3 protein: CASSFRGTGENIQYF

D gene: TRBD1
clone size: many
J gene: TRBJ1-5
V gene: TRBV3-1
CDR3 DNA: TGTGCCAGCAGCTTAGGACAGGGACAACGGCCCCAGCATTTT
CDR3 protein: CASSLGQGQRPQHF

D gene: TRBD2
clone size: NA
J gene: TRBJ2-7
V gene: TRBV19
CDR3 DNA: TGTGCCAGTAGTATGACTAGCGGGTACAACGAGCAGTACTTC
CDR3 protein: CASSMTSGYNEQYF

D gene: NA
clone size: many
J gene: TRBJ2-3
V gene: TRBV10-3
CDR3 DNA: TGTGCCATCATGGCCGGCGGATTTAGCACAGATACGCAGTATTTT
CDR3 protein: CAIMAGGFSTDTQYF

D gene: TRBD1
clone size: NA
J gene: TRBJ2-5
V gene: TRBV9
CDR3 DNA: TGTGCCAGCAGCACCGGACTGGGACAGGCCACCACAGGGACCCAGTACTTC
CDR3 protein: CASSTGLGQATTGTQYF

D gene: NA
clone size: many
J gene: TRBJ1-1
V gene: TRBV14
CDR3 DNA: TGTGCCAGCAGCCTACTCTCGGGCGCAGAAGCTTTCTTT
CDR3 protein: CASSLLSGAEAFF

D gene: NA
clone size: few
J gene: TRBJ2-5
V gene: TRBV7-9
CDR3 DNA: TGTGCCAGCAGCCCCAGTGCCGGGCTTGGGTACTTC
CDR3 protein: CASSPSAGLGYF